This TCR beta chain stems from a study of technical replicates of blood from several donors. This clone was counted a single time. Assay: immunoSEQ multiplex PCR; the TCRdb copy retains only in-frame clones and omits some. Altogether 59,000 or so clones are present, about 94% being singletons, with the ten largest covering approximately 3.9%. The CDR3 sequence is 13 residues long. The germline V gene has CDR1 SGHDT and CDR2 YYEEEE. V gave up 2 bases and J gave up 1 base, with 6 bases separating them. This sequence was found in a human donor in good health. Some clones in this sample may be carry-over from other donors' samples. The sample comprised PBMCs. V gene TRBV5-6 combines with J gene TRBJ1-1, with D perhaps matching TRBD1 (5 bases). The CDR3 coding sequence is TGTGCCAGCAGCTTTGGACAGAACACTGAAGCTTTCTTT. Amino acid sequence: CASSFGQNTEAFF. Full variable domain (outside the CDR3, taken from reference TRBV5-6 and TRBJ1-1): DAGVTQSPTHLIKTRGQQVTLRCSPKSGHDTVSWYQQALGQGPQFIFQYYEEEERQRGNFPDRFSGHQFPNYSSELNVNALLLGDSALYLCASSFGQNTEAFFGQGTRLTVV.